Sequencing of this T cell receptor beta chain was carried out in a study of CD8 T cells in ankylosing spondylitis (dated by TCRdb to between 2016 and 2019). Broadly, across the study: The study set out to find disease-linked TCR variants by profiling T cell receptor beta repertoires in ankylosing spondylitis patients and healthy donors. Peripheral blood samples were taken, and synovial fluid was additionally collected from ankylosing spondylitis patients. The whole study cohort included some 100 healthy donors and about two dozen ankylosing spondylitis patients.

These reads were obtained on an Illumina HiSeq 2500. Quantitative 5'-RACE with molecular barcodes was used to prepare TCR beta libraries. As for the original processing: To identify disease-linked TCR variants, a new computational method was used, one built on a probabilistic model of VDJ rearrangement. The public reads were run again by TCRdb, first through fastp at Q25 and then through MiXCR, and only productive beta chains were kept. Each record represents a unique CDR3 protein, reported with the most common genes and DNA among its rows. The V and J calls were determined by TCRdb, not by the authors. Here the sample has roughly 180,000 distinct CDR3 sequences; 9.8% occur a single time. The ten largest account for more than 13% of the sample. A remark on this clonotype: Its antigen is unknown. Base qualities were left out, and no much larger clone turns up one base away.

Summary of the overall study and its limitations: The disease-linked clones were reported to be significantly enriched in matched synovial fluid samples from ankylosing spondylitis patients. A CD8+ phenotype was shown by the disease-linked clones, which were found at relatively low frequencies in peripheral blood. Blood from ankylosing spondylitis patients appeared to be characterized by a TCR beta motif composed of roughly 8 highly homologous amino acid variants. Some motif variants were previously reported in synovial fluid and blood of reactive arthritis patients, suggesting common disease-initiation mechanisms.

Inclusive of the bounding cysteine and phenylalanine, the CDR3 is 13 residues long. Only CDR3 DNA remains: 39 bases, in frame from the first base. Based on the germline V gene (reference sequence), the CDR1 and CDR2 sequences are SEHNR and FQNEAQ. The junction shows trimming of 5 bases on V and 2 bases on J, plus 4 bases between the germline ends. The clonotype comes from a female donor with ankylosing spondylitis or in good health (not recorded which). The V gene is TRBV7-9 and the J gene is TRBJ1-6, with the D gene not confidently named. Sequenced input: blood, either unsorted or a sorted T cell fraction (not recorded which). CDR3 reads: CASSPAYNSPLHF. The nucleotide sequence is given as TGTGCCAGCAGCCCTGCCTATAATTCACCCCTCCACTTT.